This entry describes one T cell receptor (beta chain). Its antigen has not been determined. No base-level quality is on record; no much larger clone is a single base apart. Sequences SGHRS (CDR1) and YFSETQ (CDR2) are obtained from the germline V gene. The CDR3 measures 14 amino acids from cysteine to phenylalanine. The CDR3 DNA has 42 bases and is translated from base 1. Cut back by 0 bases and 2 bases, the V and J ends lie 7 bases apart. This entry is derived from a study of Ad26.COV2.S vaccination and SARS-CoV-2 variants (dated by TCRdb to the early 2020s). Regarding the complete study: Vaccine-arm donors were drawn from COV1001, a multicentre, randomized, double-blind, placebo-controlled phase I-IIa trial of Ad26.COV2.S in healthy adults. Ad26.COV2.S was given intramuscularly at 5x10^10 or 1x10^11 viral particles, as a single shot or as two shots 56 days apart. The specificity and breadth of SARS-CoV-2-reactive T cell receptors after Ad26.COV2.S vaccination were assessed by TCRbeta repertoire sequencing. A total of roughly 30 samples were included in the TCR-sequenced set, comprising 19 Ad26.COV2.S vaccine recipients, 5 placebo recipients and 8 SARS-CoV-2 convalescent individuals. Participants in the trial were split at random into five groups of five each, receiving low-dose or high-dose Ad26.COV2.S once or twice, or else placebo on both occasions. Investigators did not know the trial group allocation while performing experiments and assessing outcomes. The study at large found these results: Vaccine and placebo recipients had similar non-spike TCR breadth, a finding consistent with the vaccine containing only spike. According to the authors, total T cell responses may have been underestimated by the TCR breadth and depth analyses. Compared with placebo recipients, Ad26.COV2.S recipients showed higher spike-specific TCR breadth (P = 0.0014). Substantial breadth of spike-specific CD8+ and CD4+ T cell responses was reported after vaccination. The study was not powered for comparison of responses between vaccine doses or regimens.

The meaning of the sample's treatment or condition label: some 19 received Ad26.COV2.S at low or high dose, single or two shots; 5 received placebo; per-sample allocation not given. Repertoires of vaccine and placebo recipients were sequenced from samples collected on day 63 after the first injection. Cohort 1b enrolled roughly 25 adults aged 18-55 years at a single site in Boston, USA, between 29 July and 7 August 2020. Ad26.COV2.S was a replication-incompetent adenovirus type 26 vector that expressed a prefusion-stabilized SARS-CoV-2 spike protein derived from the original Wuhan strain. The immunoSEQ Assay was used to sequence TCRbeta CDR3 regions. After extraction, genomic DNA underwent amplification by bias-controlled multiplex PCR, followed by high-throughput sequencing. As for the authors' bioinformatics: To quantify the absolute abundance of every unique TCRbeta CDR3 region, sequences were collapsed and filtered. Usable DNA was measured by amplifying reference genes present in all nucleated cells, and TCRbeta template counts were normalized to that usable DNA to estimate T cell fraction. Repertoire TCRs were annotated as SARS-CoV-2-specific when V gene, CDR3 amino acid sequence and J gene were exactly matched to a known reactive TCR set. The reference SARS-CoV-2 TCR set was derived from MIRA and filtered for enrichment in COVID-19-positive ImmuneCODE repertoires, a step that removed public or cross-reactive TCRs. Based on the MIRA antigens, annotated TCRs were further analysed at the level of specific ORF or position within ORF. Depth was the summed frequency of annotated unique rearrangements, while breadth was defined as annotated unique rearrangements over total unique productive rearrangements. Two-sided Wilcoxon rank-sum tests were applied when comparing TCR breadth between groups. TCRdb provides this immuneACCESS table in a form limited to in-frame rearrangements. Some clones are lacking; in checked studies, under half of them reflect an unresolved V gene, and why the rest are absent is not known. V and J calls and clone size are as listed in that table; D and trimming were resolved from the DNA. In this sample the table shows 440,000 or so clones, 89% of which occur a single time. Jointly, the top ten make up 1.5% to 2% of the sample.

This clonotype originated in a person between 18 and 65 years old who received the Ad26.COV2.S COVID-19 vaccine or a placebo. This material consisted of peripheral blood, taken in a trial of Ad26.COV2.S vaccine versus placebo. The V and J genes are TRBV5-1 and TRBJ2-3; the D segment cannot be called with confidence. The CDR3 protein: CASSLAAPTDTQYF. In nucleotides, the sequence is TGCGCCAGCAGCTTGGCGGCCCCCACAGATACGCAGTATTTT.